This TCR beta chain originates from a study of T cell responses to AZD1222 COVID-19 vaccine. Study-level information: Pooled together were second doses at about 4 or about 12 weeks.

The CDR3 has 15 residues. With 3 bases removed from V and 2 bases from J, the gap between germline ends came to 14 bases. Germline lookup yields CDR1 SGDLS and CDR2 YYNGEE. This table comes from immunoSEQ multiplex PCR, and its TCRdb copy is limited to in-frame clones, with some not included. This sample has around 150,000 clones, with roughly 90% found just once. The TCR originated in an adult in good health. Specimen: peripheral blood, collected on day 0 of AZD1222 vaccination. V usage is TRBV9 and J usage is TRBJ1-2, with TRBD1 as a possible D gene (5 bases). CDR3 coding DNA: TGTGCCAGCAGCGCATTTGGGGACGCGAACTATGGCTACACCTTC. Translating gives CASSAFGDANYGYTF.